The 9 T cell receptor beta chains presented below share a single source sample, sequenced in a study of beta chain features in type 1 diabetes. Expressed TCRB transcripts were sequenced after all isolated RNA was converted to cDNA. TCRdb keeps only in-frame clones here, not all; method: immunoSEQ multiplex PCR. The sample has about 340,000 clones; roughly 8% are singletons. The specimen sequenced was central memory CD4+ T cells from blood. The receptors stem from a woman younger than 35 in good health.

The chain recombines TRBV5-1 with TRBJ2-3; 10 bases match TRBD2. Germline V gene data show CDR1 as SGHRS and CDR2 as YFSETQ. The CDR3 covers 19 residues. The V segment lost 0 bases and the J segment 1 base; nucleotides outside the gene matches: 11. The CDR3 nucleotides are TGCGCCAGCAGCTTGGTGGGCCTAGCGGGAGAGGGGGGCACAGATACGCAGTATTTT. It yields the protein CASSLVGLAGEGGTDTQYF.

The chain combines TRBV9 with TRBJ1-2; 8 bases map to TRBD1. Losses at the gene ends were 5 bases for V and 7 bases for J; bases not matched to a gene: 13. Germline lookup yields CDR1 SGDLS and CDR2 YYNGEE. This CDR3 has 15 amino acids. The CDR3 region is CASSASGGAAVGYTF. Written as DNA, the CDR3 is TGTGCCAGCAGTGCCTCAGGGGGCGCGGCGGTTGGCTACACCTTC.

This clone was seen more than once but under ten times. CDR3 region: CASSLLGASGANVLTF. CDR3 nucleotides: TGTGCCAGCAGTTTGTTGGGGGCGTCTGGGGCCAACGTCCTGACTTTC. The V call is TRBV28, the J call TRBJ2-6, with D possibly matching TRBD1 (6 bases). The CDR3 runs 16 residues. CDR1 is MDHEN and CDR2 is SYDVKM in the germline V gene. Deletions cut 3 bases from V and 1 base from J, with 10 bases between. The full variable domain, completed using reference TRBV28 and TRBJ2-6, is DVKVTQSSRYLVKRTGEKVFLECVQDMDHENMFWYRQDPGLGLRLIYFSYDVKMKEKGDIPEGYSVSREKKERFSLILESASTNQTSMYLCASSLLGASGANVLTFGAGSRLTVL.

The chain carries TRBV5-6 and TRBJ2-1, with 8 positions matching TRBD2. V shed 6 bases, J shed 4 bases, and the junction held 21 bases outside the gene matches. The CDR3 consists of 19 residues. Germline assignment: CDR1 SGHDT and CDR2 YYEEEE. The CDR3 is CASTFGLGARGLGYNEQFF. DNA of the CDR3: TGTGCCAGCACCTTCGGCTTAGGAGCTAGGGGACTAGGGTACAATGAGCAGTTCTTC.

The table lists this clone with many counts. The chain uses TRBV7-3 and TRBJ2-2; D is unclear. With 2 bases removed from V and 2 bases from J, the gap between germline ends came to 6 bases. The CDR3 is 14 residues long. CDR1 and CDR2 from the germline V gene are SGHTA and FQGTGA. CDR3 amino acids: CASSLGHNTGELFF. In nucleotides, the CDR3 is TGTGCCAGCAGCTTAGGGCATAACACCGGGGAGCTGTTTTTT.

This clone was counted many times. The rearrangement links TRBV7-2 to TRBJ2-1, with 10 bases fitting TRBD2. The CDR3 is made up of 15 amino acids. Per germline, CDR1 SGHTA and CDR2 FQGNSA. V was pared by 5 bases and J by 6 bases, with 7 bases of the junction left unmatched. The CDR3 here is CASSRQSSGGNEQFF. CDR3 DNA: TGTGCCAGCAGCCGCCAGTCTAGCGGGGGCAATGAGCAGTTCTTC.

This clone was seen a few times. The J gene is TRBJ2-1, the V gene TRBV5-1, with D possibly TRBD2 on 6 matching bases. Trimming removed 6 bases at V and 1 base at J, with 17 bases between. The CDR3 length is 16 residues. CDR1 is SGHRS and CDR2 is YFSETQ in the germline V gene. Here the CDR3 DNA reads TGCGCCAGCACCGACGCTAGCGCGAGTTCCTACAATGAGCAGTTCTTC. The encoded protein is CASTDASASSYNEQFF.

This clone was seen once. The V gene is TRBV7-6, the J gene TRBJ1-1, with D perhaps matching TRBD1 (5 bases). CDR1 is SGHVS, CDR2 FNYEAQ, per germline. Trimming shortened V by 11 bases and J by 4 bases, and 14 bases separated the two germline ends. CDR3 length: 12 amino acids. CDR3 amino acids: CAATAGGTEAFF. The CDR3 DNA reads TGTGCCGCTACCGCGGGGGGCACTGAAGCTTTCTTT.

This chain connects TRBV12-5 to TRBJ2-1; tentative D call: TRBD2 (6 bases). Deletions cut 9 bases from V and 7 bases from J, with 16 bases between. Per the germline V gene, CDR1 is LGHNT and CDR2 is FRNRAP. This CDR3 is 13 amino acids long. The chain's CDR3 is CASRAGNMNEQFF. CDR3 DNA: TGTGCTAGCAGGGCGGGAAATATGAATGAGCAGTTCTTC.